This TCR beta chain was found in a study of metastatic and nonmetastatic thyroid tumors. Study in general: Repertoires were compared across blood and tumor or nodule tissue from malignant and benign thyroid patients. Findings and limits, study-wide: Compared with benign nodules, malignant thyroid tumors were reported to have significantly higher TCR beta diversity in both blood and tumor.

Trimming cost V 5 bases and J 8 bases; bases outside gene matches: 11. Germline-derived CDR1 and CDR2 are SGHTA and FQGNSA. This CDR3 is 15 amino acids long. Source study methods: A papillary thyroid cancer distant-metastasis classifier was built from CDR3 differences across clinicopathological groups. TCRdb re-called clones from the PCR reads using MiXCR. V and J calls and clone size were set by TCRdb, not the authors. The sample shows some 31,000 clones, approximately 17% of them seen only once. Each patient came to thyroid surgery without any prior treatment (of any kind). By share of the sample, this clone is medium-sized. The antigen is unknown.

Sequenced input: blood. This clonotype was obtained from a female donor with papillary thyroid cancer or a benign thyroid nodule (not recorded which). Some clones in this sample may be carry-over from other donors' samples. V and J are TRBV7-2 and TRBJ2-1; 8 bases fit TRBD2. This chain's CDR3 is CASSPPGLEGHEQFF. CDR3 DNA sequence: TGTGCCAGCAGCCCGCCGGGACTAGAGGGGCATGAGCAGTTCTTC.